Sequencing of this TCR beta chain was carried out in a study of metastatic and nonmetastatic thyroid tumors. In this sample, this clone turned up many times. With MiXCR, TCRdb called clones anew from the PCR reads. The sample yields roughly 30,000 clones, about a sixth seen once. Among the patients, none had received any treatment before thyroid surgery. CDR1 is SGHDT and CDR2 is YYEEEE in the germline V gene. CDR3 size: 14 residues. V was clipped by 7 bases and J by 4 bases, with 17 bases between them. This sequence originates from a female donor with papillary thyroid cancer or a benign thyroid nodule (not recorded which). Some clones in this sample may be carry-over from other donors' samples. V and J are TRBV5-6 and TRBJ1-2, with D perhaps TRBD1 (6 bases). The sequenced material came from blood. The CDR3 is CASLNREEGYGYTF. CDR3 coding DNA: TGTGCCAGCCTCAACAGGGAAGAGGGCTATGGCTACACCTTC.